This TCR beta chain emerged from a study of cytotoxic CD8 clonotypes in ibrutinib-treated CLL. The CDR3 runs to 15 residues. V shed 3 bases and J shed 7 bases, with 17 bases lying between them. CDR1 SGHRS and CDR2 YFSETQ come from the germline V gene. In this sample, this clone turned up a few times. Investigators sought sequencing depths of between 1 in 200,000 and 1 in 1 million T cells. Assay used: immunoSEQ multiplex PCR; TCRdb lists only in-frame clones, some missing. The sample contains under 40,000 clones, around 53% of which appear only once. This clonotype was sampled from a human donor with chronic lymphocytic leukemia. Here the sequenced sample was PBMCs, taken before ibrutinib treatment. J is TRBJ2-4 and V is TRBV5-1; weak D call: TRBD1 (5 bases). CDR3 sequence reads: CASSSLGHINNIQYF. The CDR3 region has the DNA TGCGCCAGCAGCTCCCTTGGACATATAAACAACATTCAGTACTTC. Supplemented by reference TRBV5-1 and TRBJ2-4, the full variable domain reads KAGVTQTPRYLIKTRGQQVTLSCSPISGHRSVSWYQQTPGQGLQFLFEYFSETQRNKGNFPGRFSGRQFSNSRSEMNVSTLELGDSALYLCASSSLGHINNIQYFGAGTRLSVL.